The TCR beta chain described here comes from a study of Ad26.COV2.S vaccination and SARS-CoV-2 variants. General study findings and limits: Assessments of TCR breadth and depth may have underestimated the total T cell responses. Spike-specific TCR breadth was greater after Ad26.COV2.S than placebo.

Only in-frame clones appear in the TCRdb table, and some are missing; sequencing was by immunoSEQ multiplex PCR. The profile shows about 350,000 clones, around 92% of them singletons. The CDR3 is made up of 15 amino acids. Trimming took 5 bases from V and 8 from J, leaving 20 bases between them. Germline CDR1 SGHAT, CDR2 FQNNGV. For this clone: What it binds is unknown.

V gene TRBV11-2 combines with J gene TRBJ2-3, with D tentatively TRBD1 (9 bases). Sequencing used peripheral blood, obtained after recovery from COVID-19. This receptor was obtained from a human donor who had recovered from COVID-19. CDR3 loop: CASSRGGQGVPTQYF. The CDR3 DNA reads as TGTGCCAGCAGCCGGGGGGGACAGGGCGTCCCTACGCAGTATTTT.